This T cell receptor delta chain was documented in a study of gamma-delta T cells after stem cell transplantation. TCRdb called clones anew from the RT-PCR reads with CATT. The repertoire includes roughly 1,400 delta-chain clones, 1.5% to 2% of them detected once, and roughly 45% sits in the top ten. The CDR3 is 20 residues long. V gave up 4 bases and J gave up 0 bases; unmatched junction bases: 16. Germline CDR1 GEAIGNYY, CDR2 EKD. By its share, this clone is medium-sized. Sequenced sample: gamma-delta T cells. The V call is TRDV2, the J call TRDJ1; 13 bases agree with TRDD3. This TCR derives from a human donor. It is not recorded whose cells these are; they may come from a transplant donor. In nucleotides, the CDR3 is TGTGCCTGTGATCCACAGAACTGGGGGATACGCGGGGGGTACACCGATAAACTCATCTTT. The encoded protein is CACDPQNWGIRGGYTDKLIF.